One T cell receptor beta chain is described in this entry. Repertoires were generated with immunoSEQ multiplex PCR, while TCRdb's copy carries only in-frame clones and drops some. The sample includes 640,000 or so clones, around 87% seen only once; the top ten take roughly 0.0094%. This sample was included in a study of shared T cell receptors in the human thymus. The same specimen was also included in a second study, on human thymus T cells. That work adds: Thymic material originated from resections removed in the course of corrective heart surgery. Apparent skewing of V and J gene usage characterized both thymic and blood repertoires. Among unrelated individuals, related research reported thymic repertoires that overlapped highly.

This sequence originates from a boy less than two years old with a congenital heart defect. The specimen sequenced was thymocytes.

CDR3 sequence reads: CASSYGTSGVSGELFF. CDR3 sequence (DNA): TGTGCCAGCAGCTACGGGACTAGCGGGGTTAGCGGGGAGCTGTTTTTT. This chain joins TRBV7-2 and TRBJ2-2; 13 bases line up with TRBD2. Germline-derived CDR1 and CDR2 are SGHTA and FQGNSA. This CDR3 spans 16 amino acids. Losses at the gene ends were 4 bases for V and 7 bases for J; bases not matched to a gene: 6. The full variable domain, its missing parts supplied by reference TRBV7-2 and TRBJ2-2, is GAGVSQSPSNKVTEKGKDVELRCDPISGHTALYWYRQSLGQGLEFLIYFQGNSAPDKSGLPSDRFSAERTGGSVSTLTIQRTQQEDSAVYLCASSYGTSGVSGELFFGEGSRLTVL.